This T cell receptor beta chain was identified during a study of sequential checkpoint blockade in melanoma. Profiling relied on immunoSEQ multiplex PCR, and the TCRdb table lists in-frame clones only, not all of them. The sample consists of 25,000 to 30,000 clones, 65% to 85% of them appearing once. The germline V gene encodes CDR1 MGHRA and CDR2 YSYEKL. The CDR3 extends over 16 amino acids. Losses at the gene ends were 1 base for V and 7 bases for J; bases not matched to a gene: 3. Treatment noted: randomized to nivolumab then ipilimumab (arm A) or the reverse (arm B). Patients had received no earlier DNA-damaging chemotherapy.

The sample here was CD8+ T cells sorted from blood (inferred from file names), taken from a patient given nivolumab and ipilimumab in sequence. The source is a human donor with melanoma. This chain joins TRBV4-1 and TRBJ2-1; TRBD2 agrees at 14 bases. The CDR3 here is CASSQGGTSGRNEQFF. The CDR3 DNA sequence: TGCGCCAGCAGCCAAGGGGGGACTAGCGGGAGAAATGAGCAGTTCTTC.